The clone carrying this T cell receptor beta chain turned up a few times. Its antigen is undetermined. This CDR3 has 14 amino acids. Germline V gene lookup returns CDR1 SGHRS and CDR2 YFSETQ. The V end was cut by 0 bases, the J end by 4 bases, with 9 bases between. MiXCR, applied by TCRdb to the 5' RACE reads, yields one record per CDR3 protein. The sample lists about 120,000 distinct CDR3 sequences; 12% were seen once. The data derive from a study of spatial heterogeneity in lung cancer. Whole-study context: Samples came from 72 TRACERx patients with untreated early-stage lung cancer. Notes on the study in general: Ubiquitous expanded tumor TCRs appeared in blood more at resection than follow-up.

This sample's time point: blood at routine non-recurrence follow-up after resection. Tumor, nontumor lung or frozen PBMC supplied whole RNA that was sequenced unsorted. The chain has TRBV5-1 and TRBJ2-3; possible D gene TRBD2, 6 bases. The sequence derives from a male donor with early-stage non-small cell lung cancer. Source: PBMCs, taken at follow-up. The CDR3 DNA is TGCGCCAGCAGCTTGGAGGCTAGCGCAGATACGCAGTATTTT. Translating it yields CASSLEASADTQYF.